The clone carrying this T cell receptor beta chain was found many times. With V trimmed by 8 bases and J by 1 base, 10 bases remained unmatched. The CDR3 length is 15 residues. The germline gives CDR1 SNHLY, CDR2 FYNNEI. The entry originates in a study of metastatic and nonmetastatic thyroid tumors. Among the patients, none had received any treatment before thyroid surgery. Per the study methods: Researchers built a distant-metastasis classifier for papillary thyroid cancer that drew on CDR3 differences across clinicopathological groups. MiXCR re-clonotyped the PCR reads for TCRdb. These V and J calls derive from TCRdb rather than the authors' analysis. The data hold more than 35,000 clones, with roughly 13% observed a single time.

The sequence came from a female donor with papillary thyroid cancer or a benign thyroid nodule (not recorded which). Some clones in this sample may be carry-over from other donors' samples. This chain connects TRBV2 to TRBJ2-7, with 8 bases lining up with TRBD1. Input material: blood. CDR3: CASWPSTGVSYEQYF. The DNA for the CDR3 is TGTGCCAGCTGGCCTTCGACAGGGGTGTCCTACGAGCAGTACTTC.